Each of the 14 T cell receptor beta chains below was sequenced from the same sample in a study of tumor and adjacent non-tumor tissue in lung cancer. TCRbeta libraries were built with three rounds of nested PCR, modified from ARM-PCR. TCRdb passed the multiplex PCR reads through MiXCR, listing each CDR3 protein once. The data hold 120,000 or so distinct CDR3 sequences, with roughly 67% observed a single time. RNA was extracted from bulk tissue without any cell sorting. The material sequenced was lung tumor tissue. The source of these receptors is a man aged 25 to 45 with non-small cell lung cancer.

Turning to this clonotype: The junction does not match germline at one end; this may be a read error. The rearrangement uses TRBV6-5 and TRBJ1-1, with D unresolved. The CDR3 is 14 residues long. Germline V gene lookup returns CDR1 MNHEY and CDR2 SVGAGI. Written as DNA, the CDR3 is TGTGCCGGCAGTTACAGACCCCTGAACACTGAAGCTTTCTTT. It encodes CAGSYRPLNTEAFF.

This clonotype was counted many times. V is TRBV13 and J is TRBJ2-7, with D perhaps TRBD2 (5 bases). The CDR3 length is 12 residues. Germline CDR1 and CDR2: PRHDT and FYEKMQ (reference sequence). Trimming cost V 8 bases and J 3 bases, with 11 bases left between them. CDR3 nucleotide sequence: TGTGCCAGCCGGGAAGGGTTCTACGAGCAGTACTTC. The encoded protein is CASREGFYEQYF.

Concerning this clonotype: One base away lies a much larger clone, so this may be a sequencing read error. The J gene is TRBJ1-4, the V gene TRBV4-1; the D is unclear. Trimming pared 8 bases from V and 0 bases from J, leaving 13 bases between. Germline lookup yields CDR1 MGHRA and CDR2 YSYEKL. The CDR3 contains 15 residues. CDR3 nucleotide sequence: TGCGCCAGCTGCCCCTACATCTCAACTAATGAAAAACTGTTTTTT. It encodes CASCPYISTNEKLFF.

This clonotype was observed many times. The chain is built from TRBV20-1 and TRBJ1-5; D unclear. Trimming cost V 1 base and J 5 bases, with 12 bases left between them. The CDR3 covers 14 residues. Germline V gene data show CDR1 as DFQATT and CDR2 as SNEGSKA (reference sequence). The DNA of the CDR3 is TGCAGTGCTAGAGCCACCGGGCCTTATCAGCCCCAGCATTTT. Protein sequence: CSARATGPYQPQHF.

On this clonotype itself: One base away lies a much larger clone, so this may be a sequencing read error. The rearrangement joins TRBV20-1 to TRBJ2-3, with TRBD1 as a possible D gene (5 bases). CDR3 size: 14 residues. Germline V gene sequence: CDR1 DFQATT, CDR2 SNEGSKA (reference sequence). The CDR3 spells CSARRTRSTYTQYF. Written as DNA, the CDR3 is TGCAGTGCTAGAAGGACAAGAAGCACATATACGCAGTATTTT.

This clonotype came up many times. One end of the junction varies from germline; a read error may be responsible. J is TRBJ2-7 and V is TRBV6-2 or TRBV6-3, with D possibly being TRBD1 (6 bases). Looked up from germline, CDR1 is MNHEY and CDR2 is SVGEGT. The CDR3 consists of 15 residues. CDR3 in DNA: TGTGCCAGCAGTAAACCGGGGACATGGTCGGACGAGCAGTGCTTC. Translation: CASSKPGTWSDEQCF.

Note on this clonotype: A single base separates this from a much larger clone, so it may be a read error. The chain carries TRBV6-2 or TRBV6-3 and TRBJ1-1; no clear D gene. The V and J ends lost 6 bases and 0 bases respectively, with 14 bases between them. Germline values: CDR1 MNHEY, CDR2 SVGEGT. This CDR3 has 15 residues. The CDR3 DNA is TGTGCCAGCAGCTTCGGACGGGCACTGAACACTGAAGCTTTCTTT. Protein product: CASSFGRALNTEAFF.

The CDR3 region has the DNA TGTGCCACCAGGACTAGCGGGAGGAGGGACGAGCAGTACTTC. Translating it yields CATRTSGRRDEQYF. The rearrangement uses TRBV24-1 and TRBJ2-7, with TRBD2 matching 13 bases. The CDR3 is 14 residues long. With 7 bases clipped from V and 5 bases from J, the junction kept 4 bases outside the gene matches. The germline CDR1 and CDR2 sequences are KGHDR and SFDVKD.

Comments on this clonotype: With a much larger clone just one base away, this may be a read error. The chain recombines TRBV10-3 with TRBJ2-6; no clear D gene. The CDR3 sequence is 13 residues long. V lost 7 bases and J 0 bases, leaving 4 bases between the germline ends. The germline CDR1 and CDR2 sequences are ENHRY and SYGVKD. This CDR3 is CAIKDSGANVLTF. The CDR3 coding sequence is TGTGCCATCAAGGACTCTGGGGCCAACGTCCTGACTTTC.

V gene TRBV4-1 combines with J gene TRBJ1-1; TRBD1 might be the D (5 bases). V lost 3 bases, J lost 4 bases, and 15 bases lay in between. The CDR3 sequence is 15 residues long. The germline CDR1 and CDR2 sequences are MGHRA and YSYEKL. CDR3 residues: CASSQTDKAITEAFF. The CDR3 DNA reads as TGCGCCAGCAGCCAGACGGACAAGGCAATCACTGAAGCTTTCTTT.

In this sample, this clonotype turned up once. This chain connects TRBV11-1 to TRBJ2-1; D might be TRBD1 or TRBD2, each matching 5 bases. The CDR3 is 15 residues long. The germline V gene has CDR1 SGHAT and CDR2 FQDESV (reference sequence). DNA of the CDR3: TGTATCAGCAGACTAACAGGTGGTTCCTACAATGAGCAGTTCTTC. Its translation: CISRLTGGSYNEQFF.

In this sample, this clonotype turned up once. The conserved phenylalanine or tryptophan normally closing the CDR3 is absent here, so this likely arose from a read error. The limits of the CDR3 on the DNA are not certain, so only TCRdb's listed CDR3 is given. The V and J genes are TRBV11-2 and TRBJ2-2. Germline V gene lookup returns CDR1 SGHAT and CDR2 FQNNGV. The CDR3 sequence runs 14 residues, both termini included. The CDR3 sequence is CASSYGTNTGELFC.

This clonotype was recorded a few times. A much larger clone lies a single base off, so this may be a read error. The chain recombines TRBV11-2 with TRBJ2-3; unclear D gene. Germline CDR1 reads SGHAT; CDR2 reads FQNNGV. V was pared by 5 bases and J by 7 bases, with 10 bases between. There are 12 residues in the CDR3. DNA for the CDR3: TGTGCCAGCAGCCCTCAGACATATACGCAGTATTTT. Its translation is CASSPQTYTQYF.

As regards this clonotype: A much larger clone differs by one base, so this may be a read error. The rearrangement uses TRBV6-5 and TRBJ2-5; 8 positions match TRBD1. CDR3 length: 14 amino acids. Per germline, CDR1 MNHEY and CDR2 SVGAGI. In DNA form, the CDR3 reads TGTGCCAGCAGCTCTTCTGGACAGGGTGGGACCCGGTACTTC. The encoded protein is CASSSSGQGGTRYF.